Shown below are 7 T cell receptor beta chains from a single sample sequenced in a study of cytomegalovirus exposure and HLA in healthy donors. The PCR ran on 60 Vbeta and 13 Jbeta primers. The repertoire was sequenced with immunoSEQ multiplex PCR; TCRdb's copy has only in-frame clones and lacks some. This sample yields approximately 150,000 clones, of which approximately 80% are seen a single time; roughly 1.6% belongs to the top ten. The source material was PBMCs. These receptors were taken from a woman aged 40 to 50 in good health and CMV-seronegative.

This clone was counted once. The chain links TRBV6-5 to TRBJ1-4, with D possibly being TRBD1 (5 bases). Trimming cost V 0 bases and J 0 bases, with 5 bases left between them. Germline CDR1 is MNHEY and CDR2 is SVGAGI. This CDR3 has 15 residues. CDR3 bases: TGTGCCAGCAGTTACTCGACAGCAACTAATGAAAAACTGTTTTTT. Translating gives CASSYSTATNEKLFF.

The chain recombines TRBV27 with TRBJ1-1; 7 bases match TRBD1. Germline V gene lookup returns CDR1 MNHEY and CDR2 SMNVEV (reference sequence). The CDR3 spans 16 residues. With 6 bases clipped from V and 3 bases from J, the junction kept 13 bases outside the gene matches. Here the CDR3 DNA reads TGTGCCAGCAGCCTTATCCCGACAGGGTCGTACACTGAAGCTTTCTTT. This gives the protein CASSLIPTGSYTEAFF.

This clone has a handful of counts. The genes are TRBV9 and TRBJ1-2; 9 bases align to TRBD1. The CDR3 sequence is 15 residues long. Germline V gene sequence: CDR1 SGDLS, CDR2 YYNGEE. V shed 0 bases, J shed 2 bases, and the junction held 2 bases outside the gene matches. The CDR3 DNA sequence: TGTGCCAGCAGCGTAGATACAGGGGGCAACTATGGCTACACCTTC. This translates into CASSVDTGGNYGYTF.

The rearrangement uses TRBV5-1 and TRBJ1-2, with TRBD1 as a possible D gene (6 bases). Germline lookup yields CDR1 SGHRS and CDR2 YFSETQ. V was shortened by 8 bases and J by 3 bases, with 29 bases between the two germline ends. This CDR3 is built from 18 residues. The DNA for the CDR3 is TGCGCCAGATGGGGGCGGACGTTGACTCTCTTACCTTACTATGGCTACACCTTC. Protein: CARWGRTLTLLPYYGYTF.

The CDR3 DNA follows: TGTGCCAGCACCGCGGTACTAAACACAGATACGCAGTATTTT. The encoded protein is CASTAVLNTDTQYF. This rearrangement joins TRBV2 to TRBJ2-3; D ambiguous. The CDR3 consists of 14 residues. Trimming cost V 7 bases and J 2 bases, with 13 bases left between them. Looked up from germline, CDR1 is SNHLY and CDR2 is FYNNEI. The entire variable domain, with the rest obtained from reference TRBV2 and TRBJ2-3, is as follows: EPEVTQTPSHQVTQMGQEVILRCVPISNHLYFYWYRQILGQKVEFLVSFYNNEISEKSEIFDDQFSVERPDGSNFTLKIRSTKLEDSAMYFCASTAVLNTDTQYFGPGTRLTVL.

The CDR3 sequence is CASSPGQSNSPLHF. Written as DNA, the CDR3 is TGTGCCAGCAGCCCGGGACAGAGTAATTCACCCCTCCACTTT. The chain links TRBV2 to TRBJ1-6; TRBD1 matches at 7 bases. This CDR3 comprises 14 residues. Germline CDR1 is SNHLY and CDR2 is FYNNEI. J was trimmed by 6 bases and V by 6 bases; bases with no gene match: 5.

Written as DNA, the CDR3 is TGCGCCAGCAGCCCACAAGGAGCCTATGGCTACACCTTC. This sequence encodes CASSPQGAYGYTF. The rearrangement uses TRBV10-1 and TRBJ1-2; D gene unclear. From germline, CDR1 is WNHNN and CDR2 SYGVQD (reference sequence). The ends were cut back, 6 bases at V and 4 bases at J, with 12 bases in the middle. This CDR3 spans 13 amino acids.